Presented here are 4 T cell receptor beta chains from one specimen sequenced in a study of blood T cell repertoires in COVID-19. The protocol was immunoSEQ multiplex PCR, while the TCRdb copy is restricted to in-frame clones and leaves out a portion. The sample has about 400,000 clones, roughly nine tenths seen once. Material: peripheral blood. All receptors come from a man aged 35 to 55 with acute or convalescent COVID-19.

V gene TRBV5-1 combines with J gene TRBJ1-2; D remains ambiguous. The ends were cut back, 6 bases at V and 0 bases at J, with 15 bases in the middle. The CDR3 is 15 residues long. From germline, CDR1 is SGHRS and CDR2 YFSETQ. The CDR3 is CASTRDDLANYGYTF. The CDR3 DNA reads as TGCGCCAGCACCCGGGATGACCTAGCTAACTATGGCTACACCTTC.

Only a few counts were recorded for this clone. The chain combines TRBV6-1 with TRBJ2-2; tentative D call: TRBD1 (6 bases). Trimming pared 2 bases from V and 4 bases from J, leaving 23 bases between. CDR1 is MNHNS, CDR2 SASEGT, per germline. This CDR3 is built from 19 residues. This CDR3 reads CASSELFGVGRRGTGELFF. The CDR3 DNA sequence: TGTGCCAGCAGTGAACTATTCGGTGTGGGGCGCAGGGGCACCGGGGAGCTGTTTTTT.

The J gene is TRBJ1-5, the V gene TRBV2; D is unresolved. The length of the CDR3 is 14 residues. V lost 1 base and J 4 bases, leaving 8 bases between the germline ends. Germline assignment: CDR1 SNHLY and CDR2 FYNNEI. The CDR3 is CASSEGQLNQPQHF. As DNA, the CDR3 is TGTGCCAGCAGTGAAGGGCAGTTAAATCAGCCCCAGCATTTT.

The CDR3 reads CASSYRYRDYGYTF. The CDR3, as DNA: TGTGCCAGCAGTTATAGGTACAGAGACTATGGCTACACCTTC. The V call is TRBV6-5, the J call TRBJ1-2; no definite D call. The V gene's germline CDR1 is MNHEY and CDR2 SVGAGI. V lost 3 bases and J 3 bases, leaving 11 bases between the germline ends. The CDR3 covers 14 residues.